This TCR beta chain was sequenced during a study of T cell responses to AZD1222 COVID-19 vaccine. Findings and limits, study-wide: The study identified only six AZD1222 recipients as seropositive at baseline. Following two doses of AZD1222, Spike-specific TCR breadth and depth rose. The donor cohort was predominantly white British with a female majority, and clonal diversity may have been underestimated.

The repertoire was sequenced with immunoSEQ multiplex PCR; TCRdb's copy has only in-frame clones and lacks some. The sample consists of some 99,000 clones, over 75% of them appearing once. The CDR3 is 15 residues long. CDR1 is SGHTA and CDR2 is FQGNSA in the germline V gene. V was trimmed by 5 bases and J by 0 bases, leaving 13 bases between them. This clone has a single count. No antigen is known for it. The clonotype originates from an adult in good health. The material sequenced was peripheral blood, taken on day 0 of MenACWY control vaccination. The rearrangement joins TRBV7-2 to TRBJ1-2; the D gene is possibly TRBD1 (5 bases). CDR3 sequence (DNA): TGTGCCAGCAGCCCCCAGGGAACTACTAACTATGGCTACACCTTC. Translating gives CASSPQGTTNYGYTF.